Below, 23 T cell receptor beta chains from the same sample are listed, as sequenced in a study of blood T cell repertoires in COVID-19. Repertoires were generated with immunoSEQ multiplex PCR, while TCRdb's copy carries only in-frame clones and drops some. Here the sample spans roughly 79,000 clones, 82% being singletons. What was sequenced was peripheral blood. These receptors all stem from a human donor in a cohort sampled during active COVID-19.

This clone is a singleton in its sample. CDR3 bases: TGTGCCAGCAGTGAACAACAGGGAGTAAGCAATCAGCCCCAGCATTTT. Protein: CASSEQQGVSNQPQHF. The V and J genes are TRBV6-1 and TRBJ1-5, with D tentatively TRBD1 (6 bases). Germline CDR1 reads MNHNS; CDR2 reads SASEGT. The V end was cut by 2 bases, the J end by 1 base, with 12 bases between. The CDR3 has 16 residues.

This clone has only a few counts. The V and J genes are TRBV30 and TRBJ2-7, with TRBD1 as a possible D gene (6 bases). Trimming shortened V by 5 bases and J by 1 base, and 12 bases separated the two germline ends. The CDR3 is 13 residues long. Germline V lookup: CDR1 GTSNPN, CDR2 SVGIG (reference sequence). This chain's CDR3 is CAWGSDRSYEQYF. In nucleotides, the CDR3 is TGTGCCTGGGGATCTGACAGGTCCTACGAGCAGTACTTC. The variable domain in full, with the rest retrieved from reference TRBV30 and TRBJ2-7, is SQTIHQWPATLVQPVGSPLSLECTVEGTSNPNLYWYRQAAGRGLQLLFYSVGIGQISSEVPQNLSASRPQDRQFILSSKKLLLSDSGFYLCAWGSDRSYEQYFGPGTRLTVT.

In this sample, this clone turned up a few times. The chain joins TRBV28 to TRBJ1-5, with 7 bases fitting TRBD1. CDR3 length: 17 residues. From germline, CDR1 is MDHEN and CDR2 SYDVKM. V was clipped by 3 bases and J by 0 bases; unmatched bases: 8. The CDR3 nucleotides read TGTGCCAGCAGTTTGATGACAGGGCGAAATAGCAATCAGCCCCAGCATTTT. Amino acids: CASSLMTGRNSNQPQHF. Supplemented by reference TRBV28 and TRBJ1-5, the full variable domain reads DVKVTQSSRYLVKRTGEKVFLECVQDMDHENMFWYRQDPGLGLRLIYFSYDVKMKEKGDIPEGYSVSREKKERFSLILESASTNQTSMYLCASSLMTGRNSNQPQHFGDGTRLSIL.

This clone was detected a few times. The rearrangement joins TRBV4-2 to TRBJ2-2, with 9 bases lining up with TRBD1. Germline values: CDR1 LGHNA, CDR2 YNFKEQ. The CDR3 contains 16 residues. V shed 2 bases, J shed 5 bases, and the junction held 6 bases outside the gene matches. This CDR3 reads CASSQPTGTGTGELFF. The CDR3 DNA reads as TGTGCCAGCAGCCAACCAACCGGGACAGGGACCGGGGAGCTGTTTTTT.

This chain connects TRBV9 to TRBJ2-7, with 9 nucleotides matching TRBD1. Trimming took 3 bases from V and 1 from J; bases not matched to a gene: 5. Germline values: CDR1 SGDLS, CDR2 YYNGEE. The CDR3 has 15 amino acids. The CDR3 sequence is CASSEGQGTSYEQYF. Written as DNA, the CDR3 is TGTGCCAGCAGCGAAGGACAGGGGACTTCCTACGAGCAGTACTTC.

The V call is TRBV5-4, the J call TRBJ2-3; maybe TRBD2 (6 bases). CDR3 size: 14 residues. Germline V lookup: CDR1 SGHNT, CDR2 YYREEE (reference sequence). Trimming cost V 0 bases and J 4 bases, with 9 bases left between them. The CDR3 sequence: CASSLEAGADTQYF. The CDR3 coding sequence is TGTGCCAGCAGCTTGGAAGCGGGCGCAGATACGCAGTATTTT.

The chain links TRBV29-1 to TRBJ2-1; D might be TRBD2 (7 bases). Trimming removed 1 base from V and 9 bases from J, with 13 bases in between. The CDR3 is 13 amino acids. Germline V gene sequence: CDR1 SQVTM, CDR2 ANQGSEA. CDR3 in DNA: TGCAGCGTTGAAGGTCCGGGGGGCGCTGAGCAGTTCTTC. Translating gives CSVEGPGGAEQFF.

The V gene is TRBV27, the J gene TRBJ2-5; 7 nucleotides align to TRBD1. V was pared by 9 bases and J by 5 bases, with 9 bases of the junction left unmatched. This CDR3 is 13 amino acids long. Germline CDR1 MNHEY, CDR2 SMNVEV (reference sequence). Written as DNA, the CDR3 is TGTGCCAGTTCGACAGGGTATGTGGAGACCCAGTACTTC. This translates into CASSTGYVETQYF.

The V and J genes are TRBV24-1 and TRBJ1-2; D is uncertain. The CDR3 has 17 amino acids. The germline CDR1 and CDR2 sequences are KGHDR and SFDVKD. Trimming left V 9 bases short and J 4 bases short, with 26 bases between. The CDR3 DNA sequence: TGTGCCACCCGTAACCGACCCGCATGCTGGAGAAGCTATGGCTACACCTTC. It translates to CATRNRPACWRSYGYTF.

The chain combines TRBV6-2 or TRBV6-3 with TRBJ1-5; D might be TRBD1 (5 bases). Germline lookup yields CDR1 MNHEY and CDR2 SVGEGT. The CDR3 sequence is 14 residues long. Trimming took 0 bases from V and 9 from J, leaving 12 bases between them. The CDR3 bases are TGTGCCAGCAGTTACTCGGGAGGGGTGGGGCCCCAGCATTTT. Protein product: CASSYSGGVGPQHF.

The genes are TRBV4-1 and TRBJ1-2; tentatively, D is TRBD1 (6 bases). The V and J ends lost 0 bases and 7 bases respectively, with 15 bases between them. Germline V gene sequence: CDR1 MGHRA, CDR2 YSYEKL. This CDR3 spans 15 amino acids. The CDR3 bases are TGCGCCAGCAGCCAAGAACGGCAGGGGCGTTCTGGCTACACCTTC. Translating gives CASSQERQGRSGYTF.

The chain employs TRBV6-5 and TRBJ1-3; TRBD1 aligns across 8 bases. The V gene end was trimmed by 4 bases and the J gene end by 0 bases; junction bases not matched to a gene: 2. This CDR3 is 15 amino acids long. Germline CDR1 reads MNHEY; CDR2 reads SVGAGI. The CDR3 sequence: CASSSQGASGNTIYF. DNA of the CDR3: TGTGCCAGCAGTTCCCAGGGGGCCTCTGGAAACACCATATATTTT.

This rearrangement joins TRBV19 to TRBJ2-3; unclear D gene. CDR1 and CDR2 from the germline V gene are LNHDA and SQIVND (reference sequence). Between the trimmed V and J ends, which lost 1 base and 2 bases, there was a span of 10 bases. This CDR3 region has 15 residues. CDR3 DNA: TGTGCCAGTAGTATAGTTTGGATAGCCACAGATACGCAGTATTTT. This codes for CASSIVWIATDTQYF.

The V and J genes are TRBV12-3 or TRBV12-4 and TRBJ2-7; 7 positions match TRBD2. There are 13 residues in the CDR3. V trimming: 7 bases; J trimming: 6 bases; junction bases outside the gene matches: 9. CDR3 loop: CASILGGVGEQYF. The CDR3 DNA follows: TGTGCCAGCATCCTGGGGGGGGTGGGCGAGCAGTACTTC.

The rearrangement uses TRBV7-9 and TRBJ1-4; D is perhaps TRBD1 (6 bases). The germline V gene encodes CDR1 SEHNR and CDR2 FQNEAQ (reference sequence). There are 15 residues in the CDR3. Trimming took off 1 base at V and 7 bases at J, with 13 bases between the two ends. Here the CDR3 DNA reads TGTGCCAGCAGCTTAGACGTCGGGGGGCGTGAAAAACTGTTTTTT. It is translated as CASSLDVGGREKLFF.

The V gene is TRBV5-1, the J gene TRBJ1-3, with D possibly TRBD1 on 6 matching bases. Trimming pared 0 bases from V and 4 bases from J, leaving 11 bases between. Germline V gene lookup returns CDR1 SGHRS and CDR2 YFSETQ. CDR3 size: 15 residues. CDR3 in DNA: TGCGCCAGCAGCTTGGTGGGGGCGACGGGAAACACCATATATTTT. It is translated as CASSLVGATGNTIYF.

This chain joins TRBV19 and TRBJ2-7; 10 nucleotides agree with TRBD1. Germline V lookup: CDR1 LNHDA, CDR2 SQIVND (reference sequence). The V and J ends lost 7 bases and 0 bases, in that order; junction bases with no gene match: 9. There are 16 residues in the CDR3. CDR3 DNA: TGTGCCAGTACCTCCACCGGGACAGGGGACTCCTACGAGCAGTACTTC. The encoded protein is CASTSTGTGDSYEQYF.

The chain links TRBV7-9 to TRBJ2-4; 13 nucleotides line up with TRBD2. From germline, CDR1 is SEHNR and CDR2 FQNEAQ (reference sequence). The J segment lost 7 bases and the V segment lost 5 bases, leaving 14 bases of the junction unmatched. CDR3 length: 18 amino acids. The CDR3 sequence: CASSPARGLAGEGNIQYF. CDR3 coding DNA: TGTGCCAGCAGCCCGGCCCGAGGACTAGCGGGGGAAGGTAACATTCAGTACTTC.

The rearrangement uses TRBV6-6 and TRBJ1-6; 12 nucleotides align to TRBD1. The CDR3 is 16 amino acids. Germline CDR1 reads MNHNY; CDR2 reads SVGAGI (reference sequence). Trimming at V came to 6 bases and at J to 10 bases, leaving 10 bases not matched to a gene. The CDR3 region has the DNA TGTGCCAGCAGCAGGGACAGGGGGCATGTGAAGTCACCCCTCCACTTT. Translating gives CASSRDRGHVKSPLHF.

The J gene is TRBJ2-7, the V gene TRBV11-3; 8 positions agree with TRBD1. Germline V gives CDR1 SGHNT, CDR2 YENEEA. V shed 5 bases, J shed 3 bases, and the junction held 9 bases outside the gene matches. The CDR3 contains 15 residues. The CDR3 protein is CASSPGVQGGYEQYF. CDR3 nucleotides: TGTGCCAGCAGCCCAGGGGTACAGGGGGGCTACGAGCAGTACTTC.

DNA for the CDR3: TGTGCCAGCAGCATGGACAGGGTCAACGAGCAGTACTTC. Its protein product is CASSMDRVNEQYF. The J gene is TRBJ2-7, the V gene TRBV5-8, with 8 bases fitting TRBD1. Looked up from germline, CDR1 is SGHTS and CDR2 is YDEGEE. The CDR3 extends over 13 amino acids. V lost 4 bases and J lost 5; bases outside the gene matches: 5.

The genes are TRBV12-3 or TRBV12-4 and TRBJ2-7, with D perhaps matching TRBD1 (6 bases). The CDR3 extends over 13 amino acids. The V end was cut by 5 bases, the J end by 2 bases, with 10 bases between. The CDR3 spells CASSRQETYEQYF. The CDR3, as DNA: TGTGCCAGCAGTCGACAGGAAACCTACGAGCAGTACTTC.

The CDR3 spells CASSLEGLVGGLFF. The CDR3 DNA is TGTGCCAGCAGCTTGGAAGGGTTAGTGGGAGGACTGTTTTTT. The genes are TRBV5-5 and TRBJ1-4; D gene unclear. Deletions cut 0 bases from V and 13 bases from J, with 16 bases between. CDR1 SGHKS and CDR2 YYEKEE come from the germline V gene (reference sequence). The CDR3 is made up of 14 amino acids.